Following are 29 T cell receptor beta chains from one sample sequenced in a study of technical replicates of blood from a few donors. Clones were read by immunoSEQ multiplex PCR, and TCRdb kept only the in-frame ones, dropping some. The sample holds 75,000 to 80,000 clones; roughly 94% are singletons and the top ten take around 0.37%. Sequenced material: T cells isolated from PBMCs. The receptors shown here come from a human donor in good health.

This sequence joins TRBV10-3 and TRBJ2-3; D unclear. V dropped 6 bases and J dropped 3 bases, with 10 bases sitting between them. The CDR3 contains 13 residues. Germline CDR1 and CDR2: ENHRY and SYGVKD. The CDR3 DNA reads TGTGCCATCAGCGTCCTAGAGACAGATACGCAGTATTTT. It specifies CAISVLETDTQYF.

This chain uses TRBV27 with TRBJ2-7; D might be TRBD2 (6 bases). Germline V CDR1 and CDR2: MNHEY, SMNVEV (reference sequence). V was shortened by 2 bases and J by 5 bases, with 16 bases between the two germline ends. The CDR3 contains 15 residues. The CDR3 DNA reads as TGTGCCAGCAGTTTAGGGGCTAGCGTGTCCGACGAGCAGTACTTC. Protein product: CASSLGASVSDEQYF.

The chain joins TRBV5-4 to TRBJ2-3, with no clear D. Germline assignment: CDR1 SGHNT and CDR2 YYREEE (reference sequence). The V and J ends lost 2 bases and 0 bases respectively, with 13 bases between them. CDR3 size: 16 residues. This chain's CDR3 is CASSLSGDTSTDTQYF. The CDR3 DNA follows: TGTGCCAGCAGCTTAAGTGGCGACACGAGCACAGATACGCAGTATTTT. The full variable domain, completed using reference TRBV5-4 and TRBJ2-3, is ETGVTQSPTHLIKTRGQQVTLRCSSQSGHNTVSWYQQALGQGPQFIFQYYREEENGRGNFPPRFSGLQFPNYSSELNVNALELDDSALYLCASSLSGDTSTDTQYFGPGTRLTVL.

This clone was seen only once. V is TRBV27 and J is TRBJ2-1; TRBD2 is a possible D gene (5 bases). V was clipped by 8 bases and J by 6 bases, with 14 bases between them. CDR1 is MNHEY and CDR2 is SMNVEV in the germline V gene (reference sequence). CDR3 length: 13 amino acids. This CDR3 reads CASRGWAANEQFF. CDR3 nucleotide sequence: TGTGCCAGCCGGGGTTGGGCTGCCAATGAGCAGTTCTTC.

V usage is TRBV5-5 and J usage is TRBJ1-1; D is uncertain. This CDR3 is built from 15 residues. Germline assignment: CDR1 SGHKS and CDR2 YYEKEE (reference sequence). Deletions cut 0 bases from V and 3 bases from J, with 12 bases between. The DNA for the CDR3 is TGTGCCAGCAGCTTGGTACCTAATTTGTACACTGAAGCTTTCTTT. It translates to CASSLVPNLYTEAFF.

The J gene is TRBJ2-7, the V gene TRBV10-1; D ambiguous. Per the germline V gene, CDR1 is WNHNN and CDR2 is SYGVQD (reference sequence). This CDR3 comprises 10 residues. Trimming stripped 10 bases from V and 2 bases from J, with 6 bases between. The CDR3 DNA sequence: TGCGCCACCGACACCTACGAGCAGTACTTC. Protein sequence: CATDTYEQYF.

The V and J genes are TRBV2 and TRBJ1-5; D gene uncertain. Germline CDR1 reads SNHLY; CDR2 reads FYNNEI. This CDR3 contains 13 residues. Deletions cut 6 bases from V and 7 bases from J, with 13 bases between. CDR3 amino acids: CASRVEGRQPQHF. The CDR3 nucleotides read TGTGCCAGCAGGGTGGAGGGTCGGCAGCCCCAGCATTTT.

The genes are TRBV30 and TRBJ2-7, with TRBD1 as a possible D gene (7 bases). The CDR3 is 12 amino acids. Deletions cut 2 bases from V and 10 bases from J, with 15 bases between. CDR1 is GTSNPN, CDR2 SVGIG, per germline (reference sequence). The CDR3 protein is CAWSLGGGPQYF. The CDR3 DNA reads as TGTGCCTGGAGTCTAGGAGGGGGCCCTCAGTACTTC.

This clone has just one count. V gene TRBV14 combines with J gene TRBJ2-2; TRBD2 aligns across 8 bases. Germline CDR1 and CDR2: SGHDN and FVKESK. The CDR3 has 17 residues. V shed 0 bases and J 7 bases; nucleotides not matched to a gene: 10. As DNA, the CDR3 is TGTGCCAGCAGCCAAGAATCCCAGCGGGAGCTTCTCGGGGAGCTGTTTTTT. Translating it yields CASSQESQRELLGELFF.

The chain couples TRBV6-1 to TRBJ1-5; TRBD1 matches 8 bases. V shed 3 bases and J 0 bases; nucleotides not matched to a gene: 7. This CDR3 spans 17 amino acids. Per the germline V gene, CDR1 is MNHNS and CDR2 is SASEGT. CDR3 in amino acids: CASSDFTGGYSNQPQHF. The CDR3 bases are TGTGCCAGCAGTGATTTCACAGGGGGGTATAGCAATCAGCCCCAGCATTTT.

The CDR3 here is CASSYSRRGVGTEAFF. The CDR3, as DNA: TGTGCCAGCAGTTACTCGAGACGGGGAGTCGGCACTGAAGCTTTCTTT. The chain couples TRBV6-5 to TRBJ1-1; D call uncertain. This CDR3 is built from 16 residues. The ends were cut back, 0 bases at V and 4 bases at J, with 15 bases in the middle. Germline-derived CDR1 and CDR2 are MNHEY and SVGAGI.

This clone was counted once. The V call is TRBV7-8, the J call TRBJ1-2; no clear D gene. Germline-derived CDR1 and CDR2 are SGHVS and FQNEAQ. The CDR3 extends over 14 amino acids. Deletions cut 3 bases from V and 0 bases from J, with 8 bases between. The chain's CDR3 is CASSLRMTNYGYTF. As DNA, the CDR3 is TGTGCCAGCAGCTTGCGGATGACTAACTATGGCTACACCTTC.

A single count supports this clone. The chain couples TRBV5-6 to TRBJ1-3; D is unresolved. V gave up 4 bases and J gave up 2 bases, with 10 bases separating them. Looked up from germline, CDR1 is SGHDT and CDR2 is YYEEEE. The CDR3 is 14 amino acids. CDR3 bases: TGTGCCAGCAGCCCCGTGGCGGCTGGAAACACCATATATTTT. Protein sequence: CASSPVAAGNTIYF.

The chain's CDR3 is CASSHGTSGNHGELFF. In DNA form, the CDR3 reads TGTGCCAGCAGTCACGGGACTAGCGGGAATCACGGGGAGCTGTTTTTT. The chain is built from TRBV6-9 and TRBJ2-2; TRBD2 matches at 13 bases. J gave up 7 bases and V 5 bases, and 7 bases lay outside the gene matches. The germline CDR1 and CDR2 sequences are MNHGY and SVAAGI. CDR3 length: 16 amino acids.

DNA for the CDR3: TGTGCCTGGACCAACTCGGGACAATTAAGGGAAAAACTGTTTTTT. It translates to CAWTNSGQLREKLFF. V is TRBV30 and J is TRBJ1-4; D might be TRBD1 (6 bases). Germline CDR1 GTSNPN, CDR2 SVGIG (reference sequence). The CDR3 consists of 15 residues. Deletions cut 4 bases from V and 8 bases from J, with 20 bases between.

This chain joins TRBV5-1 and TRBJ2-7; D unclear. Trimming removed 4 bases at V and 0 bases at J, with 8 bases between. CDR3 length: 13 amino acids. CDR1 and CDR2 (germline): SGHRS, YFSETQ. The CDR3, as DNA: TGCGCCAGCAGCGGGCAGCCCTCCTACGAGCAGTACTTC. It translates to CASSGQPSYEQYF.

The chain employs TRBV5-1 and TRBJ2-4, with a possible D match to TRBD1 (6 bases). Deletions cut 4 bases from V and 8 bases from J, with 22 bases between. Germline V gene lookup returns CDR1 SGHRS and CDR2 YFSETQ. This CDR3 is built from 16 residues. Written as DNA, the CDR3 is TGCGCCAGCAGCCTCGTCAGGGGCGCACTGGGAGACATTCAGTACTTC. This translates into CASSLVRGALGDIQYF.

The V call is TRBV18, the J call TRBJ2-1, with TRBD2 identical over 9 bases. CDR1 and CDR2 from the germline V gene are KGHSH and LQKENI. This CDR3 has 14 residues. The trim removed 6 bases at V and 4 bases at J, leaving 4 bases unmatched. This CDR3 reads CASSTSGGYNEQFF. CDR3 in DNA: TGTGCCAGCTCGACTAGCGGAGGATACAATGAGCAGTTCTTC. The variable domain in full, with the rest retrieved from reference TRBV18 and TRBJ2-1, is NAGVMQNPRHLVRRRGQEARLRCSPMKGHSHVYWYRQLPEEGLKFMVYLQKENIIDESGMPKERFSAEFPKEGPSILRIQQVVRGDSAAYFCASSTSGGYNEQFFGPGTRLTVL.

The chain couples TRBV7-8 to TRBJ2-7; 7 nucleotides align to TRBD2. V was clipped by 2 bases and J by 3 bases; unmatched bases: 4. From germline, CDR1 is SGHVS and CDR2 FQNEAQ. This CDR3 contains 14 residues. DNA for the CDR3: TGTGCCAGCAGCTTACGGGCTAGCGGCTACGAGCAGTACTTC. This codes for CASSLRASGYEQYF. The whole variable domain, filled in from reference TRBV7-8 and TRBJ2-7, reads GAGVSQSPRYKVAKRGQDVALRCDPISGHVSLFWYQQALGQGPEFLTYFQNEAQLDKSGLPSDRFFAERPEGSVSTLKIQRTQQEDSAVYLCASSLRASGYEQYFGPGTRLTVT.

The chain is built from TRBV19 and TRBJ2-7, with 9 nucleotides matching TRBD2. The CDR3 sequence is 15 residues long. V gave up 0 bases and J gave up 4 bases; unmatched junction bases: 4. Looked up from germline, CDR1 is LNHDA and CDR2 is SQIVND (reference sequence). DNA of the CDR3: TGTGCCAGTAGTATAGATAGCGGGAGCGGTTACGAGCAGTACTTC. Translation: CASSIDSGSGYEQYF.

The chain uses TRBV7-9 and TRBJ1-5; TRBD1 aligns across 8 bases. Looked up from germline, CDR1 is SEHNR and CDR2 is FQNEAQ (reference sequence). Germline trimming cut 6 bases from V and 5 bases from J; bases unmatched to any gene: 12. The CDR3 has 16 amino acids. The CDR3 nucleotides are TGTGCCAGCAGTCAACAATCCCAGGGGGCCCATCAGCCCCAGCATTTT. As protein: CASSQQSQGAHQPQHF. The full variable domain, with the rest looked up from reference TRBV7-9 and TRBJ1-5, is DTGVSQNPRHKITKRGQNVTFRCDPISEHNRLYWYRQTLGQGPEFLTYFQNEAQLEKSRLLSDRFSAERPKGSFSTLEIQRTEQGDSAMYLCASSQQSQGAHQPQHFGDGTRLSIL.

This clone was observed a handful of times. The DNA for the CDR3 is TGCGCCAGCAGCTTGGGACAGGCGAACACTGAAGCTTTCTTT. This codes for CASSLGQANTEAFF. V usage is TRBV5-1 and J usage is TRBJ1-1; the D gene is possibly TRBD1 (6 bases). Per germline, CDR1 SGHRS and CDR2 YFSETQ. The CDR3 length is 14 residues. V was shortened by 0 bases and J by 1 base, with 7 bases between the two germline ends.

The chain combines TRBV5-1 with TRBJ2-7; D may be TRBD1 (5 bases). CDR3 length: 15 amino acids. CDR1 and CDR2 from the germline V gene are SGHRS and YFSETQ. With 3 bases removed from V and 0 bases from J, the gap between germline ends came to 13 bases. The CDR3 here is CASSYGHTSSYEQYF. The CDR3 nucleotides read TGCGCCAGCAGCTATGGACACACGAGCTCCTACGAGCAGTACTTC.

The J gene is TRBJ2-1, the V gene TRBV4-1, with 8 bases that match TRBD2. The CDR3 is made up of 15 amino acids. From germline, CDR1 is MGHRA and CDR2 YSYEKL. With V trimmed by 1 base and J by 10 bases, 9 bases remained unmatched. The CDR3 sequence is CASSQGSGSRGEQFF. In nucleotides, the CDR3 is TGCGCCAGCAGCCAAGGAAGCGGGAGTCGAGGGGAGCAGTTCTTC.

The J gene is TRBJ2-5, the V gene TRBV25-1; 7 bases line up with TRBD1. Germline lookup yields CDR1 MGHDK and CDR2 SYGVNS. Trimming took 1 base from V and 5 from J; bases not matched to a gene: 10. The CDR3 has 16 residues. The CDR3 loop reads CASSELGDREWETQYF. DNA for the CDR3: TGTGCCAGCAGTGAATTAGGAGACAGGGAGTGGGAGACCCAGTACTTC.

The chain carries TRBV7-2 and TRBJ2-1; unclear D gene. V was pared by 8 bases and J by 5 bases, with 13 bases between. The CDR3 spans 13 residues. Germline V CDR1 and CDR2: SGHTA, FQGNSA. CDR3 nucleotide sequence: TGTGCCAGCCTCTGGTGGGCCCACAATGAGCAGTTCTTC. This codes for CASLWWAHNEQFF.

This clone was counted once. The V gene is TRBV19, the J gene TRBJ2-7, with D possibly being TRBD2 (5 bases). Germline V gene lookup returns CDR1 LNHDA and CDR2 SQIVND (reference sequence). The V end was cut by 1 base, the J end by 3 bases, with 13 bases between. The CDR3 sequence is 15 residues long. The chain's CDR3 is CASSIAGSAFYEQYF. The DNA for the CDR3 is TGTGCCAGTAGTATAGCTGGTAGCGCTTTCTACGAGCAGTACTTC.

The chain combines TRBV9 with TRBJ2-3; D is perhaps TRBD2 (5 bases). The CDR3 has 17 residues. Germline CDR1 SGDLS, CDR2 YYNGEE. Between the trimmed V and J ends, which lost 0 bases and 2 bases, there was a span of 16 bases. The CDR3 coding sequence is TGTGCCAGCAGCGTAGAGGTGGGAGTTATAATCACAGATACGCAGTATTTT. This translates into CASSVEVGVIITDTQYF. The full variable domain, completed using reference TRBV9 and TRBJ2-3, is DSGVTQTPKHLITATGQRVTLRCSPRSGDLSVYWYQQSLDQGLQFLIQYYNGEERAKGNILERFSAQQFPDLHSELNLSSLELGDSALYFCASSVEVGVIITDTQYFGPGTRLTVL.

This clone was observed a few times. The chain employs TRBV27 and TRBJ2-1; 15 bases align to TRBD2. Germline loops: CDR1 MNHEY, CDR2 SMNVEV (reference sequence). V dropped 6 bases and J dropped 7; count of bases not matched to a gene: 1. The CDR3 consists of 14 residues. As DNA, the CDR3 is TGTGCCAGCAGGGGACTAGCGGGAGGAAATGAGCAGTTCTTC. It encodes CASRGLAGGNEQFF.